This TCR beta chain was retrieved from a study of monozygotic twins with cystic fibrosis. The wider study: Library input was about 3 micrograms of fragmented DNA, with approximately 14 PCR cycles.

V lost 7 bases, J lost 10 bases, and 14 bases stayed unmatched. The CDR3 is 16 amino acids. CDR1 and CDR2 from the germline V gene are SGHAT and FQNNGV. In regard to this clone: The target antigen is unknown.

The study's findings and limits: Unrelated CF individuals shared fewer identical clonotypes than monozygotic CF twins. V usage most resembled the co-twin in 13 of 16 pairs.

TCRdb's copy holds only in-frame clones and misses some; the assay was immunoSEQ multiplex PCR. The profile shows tens of thousands of clones, 92% of them singletons. The clonotype comes from a girl between 2 and 10 years old with cystic fibrosis. Sequencing was done on a sample of blood. V gene TRBV11-2 combines with J gene TRBJ2-1; 12 bases are a match to TRBD1. The chain's CDR3 is CASNVVTGQGAREQFF. The CDR3 nucleotides read TGTGCCAGCAACGTCGTGACGGGACAGGGGGCGAGGGAGCAGTTCTTC.